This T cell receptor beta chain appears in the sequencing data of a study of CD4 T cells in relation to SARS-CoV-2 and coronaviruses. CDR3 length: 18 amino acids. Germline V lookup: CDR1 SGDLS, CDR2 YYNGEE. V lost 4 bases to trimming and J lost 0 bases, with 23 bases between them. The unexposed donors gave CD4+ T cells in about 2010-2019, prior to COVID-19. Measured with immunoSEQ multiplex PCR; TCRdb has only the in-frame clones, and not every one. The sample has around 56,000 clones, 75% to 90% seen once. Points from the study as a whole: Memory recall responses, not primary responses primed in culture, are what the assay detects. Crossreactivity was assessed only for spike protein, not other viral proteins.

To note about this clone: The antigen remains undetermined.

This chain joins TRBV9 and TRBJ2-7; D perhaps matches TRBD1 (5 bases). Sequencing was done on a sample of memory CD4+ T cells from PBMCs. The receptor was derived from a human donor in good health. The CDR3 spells CASSPRATVLSSSYEQYF. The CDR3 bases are TGTGCCAGCAGCCCCAGGGCTACCGTACTATCGAGCTCCTACGAGCAGTACTTC.